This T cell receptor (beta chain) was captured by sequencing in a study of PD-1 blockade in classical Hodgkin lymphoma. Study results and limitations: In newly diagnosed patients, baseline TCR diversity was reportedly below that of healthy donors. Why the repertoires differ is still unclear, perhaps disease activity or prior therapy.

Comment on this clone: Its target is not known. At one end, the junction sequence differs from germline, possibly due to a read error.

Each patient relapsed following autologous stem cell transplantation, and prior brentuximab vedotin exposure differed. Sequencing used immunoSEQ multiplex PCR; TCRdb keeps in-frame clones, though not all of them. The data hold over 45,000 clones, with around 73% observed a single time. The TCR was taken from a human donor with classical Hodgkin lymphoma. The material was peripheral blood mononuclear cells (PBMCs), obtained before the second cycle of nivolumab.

In DNA form, the CDR3 reads TGTGCCAGCAGTTACGGACAGGGGGCTAATTATGGCTACACCTTC. It translates to CASSYGQGANYGYTF. V is TRBV6-6 and J is TRBJ1-2, with 11 bases aligning to TRBD1. Germline values: CDR1 MNHNY, CDR2 SVGAGI (reference sequence). CDR3 length: 15 residues.